This TCR beta chain was sequenced during a study of neurological immune-mediated disorders. Notes on the study in general: None of the CDR3 amino acid sequences of expanded clones were shared across subjects, and this suggested private repertoires in all groups.

This clonotype was counted only a few times. As yet, its antigen is unknown. There are 12 residues in the CDR3. CDR1 DFQATT and CDR2 SNEGSKA come from the germline V gene (reference sequence). V lost 5 bases and J 6 bases, leaving 13 bases between the germline ends. cDNA was made by 5'RACE with 10-nucleotide random UMIs. MiXCR, applied by TCRdb to the 5' RACE reads, yields one record per CDR3 protein. The repertoire holds 15,000 to 20,000 distinct CDR3 sequences, with around a quarter as singletons. This chain uses TRBV20-1 with TRBJ2-5; a weak D match, TRBD1 (6 bases). This clonotype was obtained from a man between 45 and 60 years old with HTLV-1-associated myelopathy (HAM/TSP). The sequenced material came from PBMCs. The DNA of the CDR3 is TGCAGTGCTTCCCGGACAGCCCAGACCCAGTACTTC. Translating it yields CSASRTAQTQYF.